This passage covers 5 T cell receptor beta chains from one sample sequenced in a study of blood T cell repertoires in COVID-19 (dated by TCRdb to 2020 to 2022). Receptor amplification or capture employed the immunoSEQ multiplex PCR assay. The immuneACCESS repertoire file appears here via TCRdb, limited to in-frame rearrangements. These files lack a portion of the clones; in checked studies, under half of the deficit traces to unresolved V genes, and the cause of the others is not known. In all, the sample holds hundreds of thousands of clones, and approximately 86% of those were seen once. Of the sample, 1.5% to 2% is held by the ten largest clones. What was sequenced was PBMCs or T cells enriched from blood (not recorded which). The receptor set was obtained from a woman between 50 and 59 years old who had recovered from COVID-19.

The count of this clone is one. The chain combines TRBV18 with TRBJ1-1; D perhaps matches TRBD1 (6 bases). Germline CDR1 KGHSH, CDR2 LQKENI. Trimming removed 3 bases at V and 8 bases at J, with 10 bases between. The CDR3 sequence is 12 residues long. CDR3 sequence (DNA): TGTGCCAGCTCACCCGGGCAGGGGGAAGCTTTCTTT. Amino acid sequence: CASSPGQGEAFF.

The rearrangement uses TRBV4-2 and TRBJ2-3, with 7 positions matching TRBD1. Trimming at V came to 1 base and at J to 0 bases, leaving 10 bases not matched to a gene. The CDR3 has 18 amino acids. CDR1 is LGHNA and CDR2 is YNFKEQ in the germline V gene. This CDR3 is CASSQVRTGLKSTDTQYF. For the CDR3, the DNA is TGTGCCAGCAGCCAAGTGAGGACAGGTTTGAAAAGCACAGATACGCAGTATTTT.

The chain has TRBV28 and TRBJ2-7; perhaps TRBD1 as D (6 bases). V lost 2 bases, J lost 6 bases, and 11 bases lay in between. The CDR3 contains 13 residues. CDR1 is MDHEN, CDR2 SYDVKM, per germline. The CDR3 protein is CASSLEQGREQYF. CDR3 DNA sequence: TGTGCCAGCAGTTTAGAACAGGGCCGCGAGCAGTACTTC.

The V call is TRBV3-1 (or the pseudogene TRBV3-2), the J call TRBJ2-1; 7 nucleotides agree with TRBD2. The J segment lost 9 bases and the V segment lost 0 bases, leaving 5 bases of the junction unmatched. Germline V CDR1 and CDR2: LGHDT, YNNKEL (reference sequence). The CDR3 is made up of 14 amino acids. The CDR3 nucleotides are TGTGCCAGCAGCCAAGATCTAACGGGGGGTGAGCAGTTCTTC. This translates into CASSQDLTGGEQFF.

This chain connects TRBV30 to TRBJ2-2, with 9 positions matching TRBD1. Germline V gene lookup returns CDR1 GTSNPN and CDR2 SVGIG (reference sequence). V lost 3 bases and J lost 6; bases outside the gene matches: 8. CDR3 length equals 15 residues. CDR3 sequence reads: CAWSHLTGGPGELFF. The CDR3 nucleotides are TGTGCCTGGAGCCATCTCACAGGGGGCCCCGGGGAGCTGTTTTTT.